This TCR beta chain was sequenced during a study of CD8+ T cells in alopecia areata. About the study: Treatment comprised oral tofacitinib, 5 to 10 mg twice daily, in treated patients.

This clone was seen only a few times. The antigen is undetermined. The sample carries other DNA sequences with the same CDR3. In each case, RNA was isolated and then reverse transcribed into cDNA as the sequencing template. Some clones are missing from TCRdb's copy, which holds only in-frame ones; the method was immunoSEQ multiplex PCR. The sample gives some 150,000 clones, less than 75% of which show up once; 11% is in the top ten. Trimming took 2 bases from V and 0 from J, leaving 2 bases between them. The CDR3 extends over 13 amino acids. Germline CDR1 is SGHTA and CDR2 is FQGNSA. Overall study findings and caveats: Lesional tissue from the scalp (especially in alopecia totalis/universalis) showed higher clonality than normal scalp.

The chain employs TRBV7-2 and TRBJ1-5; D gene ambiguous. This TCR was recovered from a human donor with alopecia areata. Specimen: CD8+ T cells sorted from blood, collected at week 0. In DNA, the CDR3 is TGTGCCAGCAGCTTAAATAGCAATCAGCCCCAGCATTTT. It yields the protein CASSLNSNQPQHF.